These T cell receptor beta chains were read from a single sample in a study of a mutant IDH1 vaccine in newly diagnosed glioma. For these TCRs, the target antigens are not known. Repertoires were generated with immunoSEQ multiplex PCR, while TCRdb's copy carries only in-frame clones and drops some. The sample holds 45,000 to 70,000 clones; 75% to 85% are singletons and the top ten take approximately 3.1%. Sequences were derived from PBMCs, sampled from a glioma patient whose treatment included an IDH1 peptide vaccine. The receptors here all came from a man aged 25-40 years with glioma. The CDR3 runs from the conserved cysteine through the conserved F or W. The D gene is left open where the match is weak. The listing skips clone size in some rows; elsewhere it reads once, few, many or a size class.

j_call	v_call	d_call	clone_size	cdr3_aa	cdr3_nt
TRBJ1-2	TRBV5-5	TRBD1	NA	CASSLAGGSFGYTF	TGTGCCAGCAGCTTGGCAGGGGGCTCGTTTGGCTACACCTTC
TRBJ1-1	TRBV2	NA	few	CASRSVLNTEAFF	TGTGCCAGCAGGTCGGTTTTGAACACTGAAGCTTTCTTT
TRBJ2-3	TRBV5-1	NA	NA	CASSLQEITDTQYF	TGCGCCAGCAGCTTGCAGGAGATCACAGATACGCAGTATTTT
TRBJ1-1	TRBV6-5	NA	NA	CASSWGASGSEAFF	TGTGCCAGTTCGTGGGGGGCTAGTGGAAGTGAAGCTTTCTTT
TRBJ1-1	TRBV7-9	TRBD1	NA	CASSPLPGQGYTEAFF	TGTGCCAGCAGCCCGTTACCGGGACAGGGATACACTGAAGCTTTCTTT
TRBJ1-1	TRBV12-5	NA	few	CASGFTRGPEAFF	TGTGCTAGTGGCTTTACCAGGGGTCCTGAAGCTTTCTTT
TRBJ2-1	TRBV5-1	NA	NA	CASSFEQQSQFF	TGCGCCAGCAGCTTCGAACAGCAAAGTCAGTTCTTC
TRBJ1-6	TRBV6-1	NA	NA	CASSETTPSSYNSPLHF	TGTGCCAGCAGTGAAACTACCCCGAGCTCCTATAATTCACCCCTCCACTTT
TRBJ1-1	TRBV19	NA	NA	CASTPGSAEMNTEAFF	TGTGCCAGTACCCCGGGGAGCGCCGAGATGAACACTGAAGCTTTCTTT
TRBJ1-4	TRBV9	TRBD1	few	CASSERTGGFEKLFF	TGTGCCAGCAGCGAACGGACAGGGGGCTTTGAAAAACTGTTTTTT
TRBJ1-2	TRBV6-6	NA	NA	CASSSAQGYGYTF	TGTGCCAGCAGTTCCGCCCAGGGCTATGGCTACACCTTC
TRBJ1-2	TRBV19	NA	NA	CASSIPGANYGYTF	TGTGCCAGTAGTATACCGGGGGCGAATTATGGCTACACCTTC